Shown below are 7 T cell receptor beta chains from a single sample sequenced in a study of blood T cells in healthy people across ages. Next came a second PCR, run for about 6 to 11 cycles, which used a sample-barcoded 5' primer along with a J-beta primer mix. TCRdb reanalysed the 5' RACE reads using MiXCR and keeps one entry per CDR3 protein. The data hold 1,800,000 or so distinct CDR3 sequences, with 39% observed a single time. The sequencing sample was made of blood. These receptors came from a human donor in good health.

In its sample, this clonotype was seen a few times. This rearrangement joins TRBV20-1 to TRBJ2-7, with a possible D match to TRBD1 (7 bases). Germline V gene lookup returns CDR1 DFQATT and CDR2 SNEGSKA (reference sequence). The length of the CDR3 is 15 residues. The V end was cut by 6 bases, the J end by 1 base, with 19 bases between. CDR3 nucleotide sequence: TGCAGTGCCGAAACTAGCCCAGGGGGTTCCTACGAGCAGTACTTC. Protein sequence: CSAETSPGGSYEQYF.

The chain joins TRBV4-3 to TRBJ2-7; 8 bases are shared with TRBD1. The V gene end was trimmed by 1 base and the J gene end by 3 bases; junction bases not matched to a gene: 5. The CDR3 is made up of 15 amino acids. Looked up from germline, CDR1 is LGHNA and CDR2 is YSLEER. The CDR3 reads CASSQGQGNHYEQYF. Here the CDR3 DNA reads TGCGCCAGCAGCCAAGGACAGGGGAACCACTACGAGCAGTACTTC.

In this sample, this clonotype turned up once. V usage is TRBV11-3 and J usage is TRBJ2-1; TRBD2 matches 9 bases. The CDR3 runs to 15 residues. Germline values: CDR1 SGHNT, CDR2 YENEEA. With V trimmed by 4 bases and J by 5 bases, 6 bases remained unmatched. The CDR3 sequence is CASSSIAGVNNEQFF. CDR3 DNA sequence: TGTGCCAGCAGCTCCATAGCGGGGGTGAACAATGAGCAGTTCTTC.

The chain joins TRBV7-2 to TRBJ2-1, with D possibly TRBD1 on 6 matching bases. V gave up 0 bases and J gave up 13 bases, with 13 bases separating them. Germline V gene sequence: CDR1 SGHTA, CDR2 FQGNSA. The CDR3 covers 13 residues. CDR3 loop: CASSLATTGHQFF. As DNA, the CDR3 is TGTGCCAGCAGCTTAGCCACCACGGGACATCAGTTCTTC.

This clonotype was recorded once. The chain combines TRBV27 with TRBJ1-2, with 7 bases identical to TRBD1. Germline CDR1 reads MNHEY; CDR2 reads SMNVEV (reference sequence). The length of the CDR3 is 14 residues. J was trimmed by 8 bases and V by 5 bases; bases with no gene match: 11. The CDR3 loop is CASSITKGAWGYTF. Written as DNA, the CDR3 is TGTGCCAGCAGTATCACAAAGGGGGCGTGGGGCTACACCTTC.

J is TRBJ2-1 and V is TRBV6-6, with D tentatively TRBD1 or TRBD2 (5 bases each). The CDR3 runs 16 residues. Deletions cut 2 bases from V and 8 bases from J, with 19 bases between. Looked up from germline, CDR1 is MNHNY and CDR2 is SVGAGI (reference sequence). This chain's CDR3 is CASSYRSGAGTHEQFF. The CDR3 DNA sequence: TGTGCCAGCAGTTACCGATCCGGGGCAGGGACCCATGAGCAGTTCTTC.

This clonotype was observed many times. V and J are TRBV15 and TRBJ2-1, with 9 nucleotides matching TRBD1. Germline CDR1 reads LNHNV; CDR2 reads YYDKDF (reference sequence). The CDR3 has 15 residues. With 0 bases clipped from V and 8 bases from J, the junction kept 5 bases outside the gene matches. The CDR3 nucleotides are TGTGCCACCAGCAGAGACAGGACAGGGGTTGATGAGCAGTTCTTC. Amino acid sequence: CATSRDRTGVDEQFF.